These 14 T cell receptor beta chains were sequenced from one sample in a study of vaccination and CD4 T cells after COVID-19. The Oncomine TCR Beta short-read assay was applied to DNA of cultured CD4+ T cells. TCRdb used MiXCR to reprocess the PCR reads, holding one entry per CDR3 protein. The profile shows 8,500 to 9,500 distinct CDR3 sequences, approximately 34% of them singletons. No antigens are known for them. Documented treatment: roughly ten-day PBMC culture with coronavirus spike peptide pools or control peptides (ViraFEST assay). CD4+ T lymphocytes from the unexposed donor were collected before the COVID-19 pandemic (2011-2018). Material: CD4+ T cells from blood, cultured in vitro. The source is a human donor in good health.

This clonotype came up a few times. The chain's CDR3 is CATFIAGDTQYF. In DNA form, the CDR3 reads TGTGCCACCTTCATTGCGGGAGATACGCAGTATTTT. The rearrangement uses TRBV7-3 and TRBJ2-3, with D perhaps matching TRBD2 (5 bases). The CDR3 has 12 amino acids. V lost 10 bases, J lost 5 bases, and 13 bases lay in between. The germline gives CDR1 SGHTA, CDR2 FQGTGA.

The table lists this clonotype with a few counts. For the CDR3, the DNA is TGTGCCAGCAGTCTGGCAGATACGCAGTATTTT. This translates into CASSLADTQYF. The gene calls are TRBV6-4 and TRBJ2-3; the D is unclear. The CDR3 totals 11 residues. Germline CDR1 and CDR2: MRHNA and SNTAGT. V dropped 5 bases and J dropped 4 bases, with 4 bases sitting between them.

The gene calls are TRBV29-1 and TRBJ1-1, with TRBD1 matching 9 bases. The CDR3 consists of 12 residues. CDR1 and CDR2 (germline): SQVTM, ANQGSEA. V shed 5 bases, J shed 3 bases, and the junction held 1 base outside the gene matches. CDR3 sequence (DNA): TGCAGCGTTCGGACAGGGGACACTGAAGCTTTCTTT. This encodes CSVRTGDTEAFF.

The CDR3 is CASSEGTGNQPQHF. The CDR3 DNA reads TGTGCCAGCAGTGAGGGGACAGGGAATCAGCCCCAGCATTTT. The V gene is TRBV2, the J gene TRBJ1-5, with TRBD1 matching over 9 bases. After removal of 3 bases from V and 4 bases from J, the junction contained 1 base not matched to a gene. Germline CDR1 and CDR2: SNHLY and FYNNEI. This CDR3 comprises 14 residues.

This clonotype turned up a few times. The V gene is TRBV20-1, the J gene TRBJ2-7; D gene ambiguous. Looked up from germline, CDR1 is DFQATT and CDR2 is SNEGSKA (reference sequence). CDR3 size: 12 residues. V shed 3 bases and J shed 6 bases, with 12 bases lying between them. In nucleotides, the CDR3 is TGCAGTGCTAGTCATATACGAGGCGAGCAGTACTTC. Protein: CSASHIRGEQYF.

The genes are TRBV11-2 and TRBJ1-2, with D possibly being TRBD1 (6 bases). CDR1 is SGHAT, CDR2 FQNNGV, per germline. The ends were cut back, 6 bases at V and 5 bases at J, with 13 bases in the middle. CDR3 length equals 13 residues. The CDR3 is CASRQQGGYGYTF. The CDR3 nucleotides are TGTGCCAGCAGACAACAGGGAGGGTATGGCTACACCTTC.

This chain's CDR3 is CASSEFTSTNQPQHF. The CDR3 nucleotides read TGTGCCAGCAGTGAATTCACTTCTACTAATCAGCCCCAGCATTTT. The chain uses TRBV2 and TRBJ1-5; D gene unclear. Trimming removed 2 bases from V and 4 bases from J, with 12 bases in between. This CDR3 spans 15 amino acids. CDR1 is SNHLY, CDR2 FYNNEI, per germline.

In this sample, this clonotype turned up a few times. The chain carries TRBV27 and TRBJ2-1, with TRBD2 identical over 15 bases. Germline V gene data show CDR1 as MNHEY and CDR2 as SMNVEV (reference sequence). This CDR3 has 16 residues. The V segment lost 3 bases and the J segment 8 bases; nucleotides outside the gene matches: 5. CDR3 sequence: CASSFRTSGGVHEQFF. In DNA, the CDR3 is TGTGCCAGCAGTTTTAGGACTAGCGGGGGGGTACATGAGCAGTTCTTC.

The chain employs TRBV15 and TRBJ1-1; D not certain. Trimming removed 0 bases at V and 0 bases at J, with 5 bases between. This CDR3 contains 14 residues. Germline assignment: CDR1 LNHNV and CDR2 YYDKDF (reference sequence). The DNA for the CDR3 is TGTGCCACCAGCAGAGACACCATGAACACTGAAGCTTTCTTT. The encoded protein is CATSRDTMNTEAFF.

This clonotype was found a few times. This chain joins TRBV19 and TRBJ1-5, with D maybe TRBD1 (5 bases). This CDR3 contains 15 residues. Per the germline V gene, CDR1 is LNHDA and CDR2 is SQIVND (reference sequence). V lost 5 bases to trimming and J lost 0 bases, with 11 bases between them. The CDR3 is CASSGTGNSNQPQHF. The CDR3 DNA reads TGTGCCAGTAGTGGGACCGGGAATAGCAATCAGCCCCAGCATTTT. The entire variable domain, with the rest obtained from reference TRBV19 and TRBJ1-5, is as follows: DGGITQSPKYLFRKEGQNVTLSCEQNLNHDAMYWYRQDPGQGLRLIYYSQIVNDFQKGDIAEGYSVSREKKESFPLTVTSAQKNPTAFYLCASSGTGNSNQPQHFGDGTRLSIL.

This clonotype was seen a few times. J is TRBJ1-1 and V is TRBV30; D unresolved. Germline V gene data show CDR1 as GTSNPN and CDR2 as SVGIG (reference sequence). Trimming cost V 0 bases and J 8 bases, with 10 bases left between them. The CDR3 covers 12 residues. CDR3 DNA sequence: TGTGCCTGGAGTGTCGCATGGGGAGAAGCTTTCTTT. Translated, it gives CAWSVAWGEAFF.

The chain is built from TRBV19 and TRBJ1-1, with TRBD1 identical over 7 bases. Germline lookup yields CDR1 LNHDA and CDR2 SQIVND (reference sequence). The CDR3 extends over 15 amino acids. V lost 2 bases, J lost 4 bases, and 7 bases stayed unmatched. The CDR3 reads CASSILTGSGTEAFF. CDR3 DNA sequence: TGTGCCAGTAGTATACTGACAGGGAGTGGCACTGAAGCTTTCTTT.

This rearrangement joins TRBV7-3 to TRBJ1-6; D is undetermined. Per the germline V gene, CDR1 is SGHTA and CDR2 is FQGTGA. There are 13 residues in the CDR3. The ends were cut back, 2 bases at V and 7 bases at J, with 6 bases in the middle. CDR3 protein: CASSLLMNSPLHF. The CDR3 DNA reads TGTGCCAGCAGCTTATTGATGAATTCACCCCTCCACTTT.

The chain is built from TRBV10-3 and TRBJ1-5; no definite D call. Germline CDR1 is ENHRY and CDR2 is SYGVKD. This CDR3 comprises 15 residues. V lost 2 bases, J lost 2 bases, and 10 bases lay in between. CDR3 DNA sequence: TGTGCCATCAGTGAGGGTTTGAATGGCAATCAGCCCCAGCATTTT. Amino acid sequence: CAISEGLNGNQPQHF.